The rows below give T cell receptor beta chains drawn from one sample of a study of radiotherapy plus CTLA-4 blockade in lung cancer. The table came from immunoSEQ multiplex PCR; TCRdb's copy has only in-frame clones and leaves some out. The repertoire holds approximately 95,000 clones, with 75% to 90% as singletons. Material: peripheral blood, obtained from a patient treated with radiotherapy plus ipilimumab. These receptor sequences come from a human donor with non-small cell lung cancer who had a partial response to radiotherapy plus ipilimumab. Each CDR3 is given with its conserved first and last residue. Each record gives: CDR3 length, V gene, D gene, clone size, J gene, CDR3 protein, CDR3 DNA. The D gene is left open where the match is weak. Clone size, where shown, is once, few, many, or a class for clones that have expanded.

len: 16
v_gene: TRBV7-9
d_gene: -
abundance: -
j_gene: TRBJ1-5
CDR3aa: CASSLGAGYSNQPQHF
CDR3nt: TGTGCCAGCAGCTTAGGGGCAGGGTATAGCAATCAGCCCCAGCATTTT

len: 10
v_gene: TRBV29-1
d_gene: -
abundance: -
j_gene: TRBJ2-5
CDR3aa: CSVVQETQYF
CDR3nt: TGCAGCGTCGTACAAGAGACCCAGTACTTC

len: 13
v_gene: TRBV4-1
d_gene: TRBD2
abundance: -
j_gene: TRBJ2-3
CDR3aa: CASSQYASGSQYF
CDR3nt: TGCGCCAGCAGCCAGTACGCTAGCGGATCGCAGTATTTT

len: 16
v_gene: TRBV11-2
d_gene: TRBD2
abundance: -
j_gene: TRBJ2-1
CDR3aa: CASSSAGLAADNEQFF
CDR3nt: TGTGCCAGCAGCTCAGCCGGACTAGCGGCTGATAATGAGCAGTTCTTC

len: 15
v_gene: TRBV30
d_gene: TRBD1
abundance: -
j_gene: TRBJ2-2
CDR3aa: CAWSVQARGPGELFF
CDR3nt: TGTGCCTGGAGTGTACAGGCCAGGGGGCCCGGGGAGCTGTTTTTT

len: 16
v_gene: TRBV19
d_gene: TRBD1
abundance: -
j_gene: TRBJ1-5
CDR3aa: CASSILGTASNQPQHF
CDR3nt: TGTGCCAGTAGTATATTAGGGACAGCTAGCAATCAGCCCCAGCATTTT

len: 14
v_gene: TRBV6-1
d_gene: TRBD1
abundance: -
j_gene: TRBJ1-5
CDR3aa: CASSPDRLNQPQHF
CDR3nt: TGTGCCAGCAGTCCGGACAGGCTCAATCAGCCCCAGCATTTT

len: 14
v_gene: TRBV28
d_gene: -
abundance: -
j_gene: TRBJ2-6
CDR3aa: CASSLPASGGVLTF
CDR3nt: TGTGCCAGCAGTTTACCGGCCAGCGGCGGCGTCCTGACTTTC

len: 15
v_gene: TRBV9
d_gene: -
abundance: -
j_gene: TRBJ2-7
CDR3aa: CASSVAGGLQYEQYF
CDR3nt: TGTGCCAGCAGCGTAGCGGGCGGACTCCAATACGAGCAGTACTTC

len: 18
v_gene: TRBV7-8
d_gene: -
abundance: -
j_gene: TRBJ2-2
CDR3aa: CASSLVKLSPANTGELFF
CDR3nt: TGTGCCAGCAGCTTAGTCAAACTAAGTCCAGCGAACACCGGGGAGCTGTTTTTT

len: 16
v_gene: TRBV5-1
d_gene: TRBD1
abundance: -
j_gene: TRBJ2-2
CDR3aa: CASSLDDRAPTGELFF
CDR3nt: TGCGCCAGCAGCTTGGACGACAGGGCCCCTACCGGGGAGCTGTTTTTT

len: 13
v_gene: TRBV5-1
d_gene: -
abundance: -
j_gene: TRBJ1-5
CDR3aa: CASSLTVNQPQHF
CDR3nt: TGCGCCAGCAGCTTGACAGTCAATCAGCCCCAGCATTTT

len: 15
v_gene: TRBV27
d_gene: TRBD2
abundance: -
j_gene: TRBJ2-7
CDR3aa: CASRSRLAGAYEQYF
CDR3nt: TGTGCCAGCAGATCGAGACTAGCGGGAGCCTACGAGCAGTACTTC

len: 14
v_gene: TRBV19
d_gene: TRBD1
abundance: -
j_gene: TRBJ2-7
CDR3aa: CASSNTGGSYEQYF
CDR3nt: TGTGCCAGTAGTAACACAGGGGGTTCCTACGAGCAGTACTTC

len: 16
v_gene: TRBV5-5
d_gene: TRBD1
abundance: -
j_gene: TRBJ2-7
CDR3aa: CASTLLGDRITYEQYF
CDR3nt: TGTGCCAGCACCTTGCTTGGGGACAGAATTACCTACGAGCAGTACTTC

len: 13
v_gene: TRBV5-6
d_gene: -
abundance: once
j_gene: TRBJ1-2
CDR3aa: CASGPPGGYGYTF
CDR3nt: TGTGCCAGCGGCCCGCCCGGCGGCTATGGCTACACCTTC

len: 14
v_gene: TRBV7-2
d_gene: TRBD2
abundance: -
j_gene: TRBJ2-5
CDR3aa: CASSLRLAGETQYF
CDR3nt: TGTGCCAGCAGCTTAAGACTAGCGGGAGAGACCCAGTACTTC

len: 14
v_gene: TRBV7-2
d_gene: TRBD1
abundance: -
j_gene: TRBJ1-2
CDR3aa: CASSLAWDRRGYTF
CDR3nt: TGTGCCAGCAGCTTAGCGTGGGACAGGCGCGGCTACACCTTC

len: 14
v_gene: TRBV6-1
d_gene: TRBD1
abundance: few
j_gene: TRBJ1-2
CDR3aa: CASRDWTGNYGYTF
CDR3nt: TGTGCCAGCAGGGATTGGACAGGGAACTATGGCTACACCTTC

len: 16
v_gene: TRBV5-4
d_gene: -
abundance: -
j_gene: TRBJ2-6
CDR3aa: CASTDDWGTGANVLTF
CDR3nt: TGTGCCAGCACCGACGACTGGGGCACTGGGGCCAACGTCCTGACTTTC

len: 14
v_gene: TRBV6-5
d_gene: -
abundance: -
j_gene: TRBJ1-3
CDR3aa: CATRRQITGNTIYF
CDR3nt: TGTGCCACCCGACGACAGATCACTGGAAACACCATATATTTT

len: 16
v_gene: TRBV5-1
d_gene: -
abundance: -
j_gene: TRBJ2-1
CDR3aa: CASSSQSGDTYNEQFF
CDR3nt: TGCGCCAGCAGCTCTCAATCGGGAGACACCTACAATGAGCAGTTCTTC

len: 15
v_gene: TRBV6-6
d_gene: TRBD1
abundance: few
j_gene: TRBJ2-1
CDR3aa: CASSAGTGAFNEQFF
CDR3nt: TGTGCCAGCAGTGCCGGGACAGGGGCTTTCAATGAGCAGTTCTTC

len: 14
v_gene: TRBV2
d_gene: TRBD1
abundance: -
j_gene: TRBJ1-5
CDR3aa: CASSGSGGSQPQHF
CDR3nt: TGTGCCAGCAGTGGATCAGGGGGCAGTCAGCCCCAGCATTTT

len: 14
v_gene: TRBV4-1
d_gene: -
abundance: -
j_gene: TRBJ2-5
CDR3aa: CASSHDRGEETQYF
CDR3nt: TGCGCCAGCAGCCATGACCGGGGTGAAGAGACCCAGTACTTC

len: 15
v_gene: TRBV19
d_gene: -
abundance: -
j_gene: TRBJ1-5
CDR3aa: CASSLRGRGNQPQHF
CDR3nt: TGTGCCAGTAGTCTCAGGGGTCGGGGCAATCAGCCCCAGCATTTT

len: 15
v_gene: TRBV5-1
d_gene: -
abundance: -
j_gene: TRBJ2-1
CDR3aa: CASSLAPGIGNEQFF
CDR3nt: TGCGCCAGCAGCTTGGCCCCAGGGATAGGCAATGAGCAGTTCTTC

len: 14
v_gene: TRBV28
d_gene: -
abundance: once
j_gene: TRBJ2-7
CDR3aa: CASSFAGIRGEQYF
CDR3nt: TGTGCCAGCAGTTTTGCGGGGATACGAGGCGAGCAGTACTTC

len: 19
v_gene: TRBV9
d_gene: TRBD2
abundance: -
j_gene: TRBJ2-3
CDR3aa: CASSRVEGGTGTRKDTQYF
CDR3nt: TGTGCCAGCAGCCGCGTGGAGGGGGGAACCGGGACTAGAAAAGATACGCAGTATTTT

len: 14
v_gene: TRBV10-2
d_gene: TRBD1
abundance: -
j_gene: TRBJ1-2
CDR3aa: CASSGQGATYGYTF
CDR3nt: TGCGCCAGCAGTGGCCAGGGGGCCACTTATGGCTACACCTTC

len: 15
v_gene: TRBV5-1
d_gene: -
abundance: -
j_gene: TRBJ2-7
CDR3aa: CASSLVAGTSYEQYF
CDR3nt: TGCGCCAGCAGCTTGGTGGCAGGTACTTCCTACGAGCAGTACTTC

len: 14
v_gene: TRBV7-9
d_gene: TRBD1
abundance: -
j_gene: TRBJ1-1
CDR3aa: CASSLDRERTEAFF
CDR3nt: TGTGCCAGCAGCCTAGACAGGGAGAGGACTGAAGCTTTCTTT

len: 15
v_gene: TRBV30
d_gene: -
abundance: -
j_gene: TRBJ2-1
CDR3aa: CAWGGAGPSYNEQFF
CDR3nt: TGTGCCTGGGGCGGCGCGGGGCCCTCCTACAATGAGCAGTTCTTC

len: 17
v_gene: TRBV30
d_gene: TRBD2
abundance: few
j_gene: TRBJ2-2
CDR3aa: CAWSVGTSGSNTGELFF
CDR3nt: TGTGCCTGGAGTGTAGGGACTAGCGGGAGTAACACCGGGGAGCTGTTTTTT

len: 13
v_gene: TRBV6-4
d_gene: -
abundance: -
j_gene: TRBJ2-7
CDR3aa: CASSRELGYEQYF
CDR3nt: TGTGCCAGCAGCAGGGAACTTGGCTACGAGCAGTACTTC

len: 14
v_gene: TRBV6-1
d_gene: TRBD1
abundance: -
j_gene: TRBJ1-3
CDR3aa: CASRPGGSGNTIYF
CDR3nt: TGTGCCAGCAGGCCAGGGGGCTCTGGAAACACCATATATTTT

len: 16
v_gene: TRBV7-3
d_gene: TRBD1
abundance: -
j_gene: TRBJ1-2
CDR3aa: CASSSGGQGLIYGYTF
CDR3nt: TGTGCCAGCAGCTCCGGTGGACAGGGCCTAATCTATGGCTACACCTTC

len: 16
v_gene: TRBV10-3
d_gene: -
abundance: -
j_gene: TRBJ2-1
CDR3aa: CAISDGTRHADNEQFF
CDR3nt: TGTGCCATCAGTGACGGGACTCGCCACGCTGACAATGAGCAGTTCTTC

len: 15
v_gene: TRBV6-5
d_gene: TRBD1
abundance: -
j_gene: TRBJ1-1
CDR3aa: CASSRGGRGNTEAFF
CDR3nt: TGTGCCAGCAGCCGAGGGGGCCGGGGGAACACTGAAGCTTTCTTT

len: 13
v_gene: TRBV19
d_gene: TRBD1
abundance: -
j_gene: TRBJ2-5
CDR3aa: CASSMGQSETQYF
CDR3nt: TGTGCCAGTAGTATGGGACAGTCTGAGACCCAGTACTTC

len: 15
v_gene: TRBV28
d_gene: TRBD1
abundance: -
j_gene: TRBJ2-1
CDR3aa: CASSPGQGVVGEQFF
CDR3nt: TGTGCCAGCAGTCCGGGACAGGGCGTCGTCGGTGAGCAGTTCTTC

len: 14
v_gene: TRBV6-4
d_gene: -
abundance: -
j_gene: TRBJ1-2
CDR3aa: CASSVDRTNYGYTF
CDR3nt: TGTGCCAGCAGTGTTGACAGAACTAACTATGGCTACACCTTC

len: 12
v_gene: TRBV29-1
d_gene: -
abundance: -
j_gene: TRBJ2-1
CDR3aa: CSVDFVYDEQFF
CDR3nt: TGCAGCGTTGACTTTGTTTATGATGAGCAGTTCTTC

len: 14
v_gene: TRBV28
d_gene: TRBD1
abundance: -
j_gene: TRBJ1-2
CDR3aa: CASSTTGVIGGYTF
CDR3nt: TGTGCCAGCAGTACGACAGGGGTAATCGGAGGCTACACCTTC

len: 15
v_gene: TRBV7-9
d_gene: -
abundance: -
j_gene: TRBJ2-1
CDR3aa: CASSSATSSYNEQFF
CDR3nt: TGTGCCAGCAGCTCTGCGACTAGCTCCTACAATGAGCAGTTCTTC